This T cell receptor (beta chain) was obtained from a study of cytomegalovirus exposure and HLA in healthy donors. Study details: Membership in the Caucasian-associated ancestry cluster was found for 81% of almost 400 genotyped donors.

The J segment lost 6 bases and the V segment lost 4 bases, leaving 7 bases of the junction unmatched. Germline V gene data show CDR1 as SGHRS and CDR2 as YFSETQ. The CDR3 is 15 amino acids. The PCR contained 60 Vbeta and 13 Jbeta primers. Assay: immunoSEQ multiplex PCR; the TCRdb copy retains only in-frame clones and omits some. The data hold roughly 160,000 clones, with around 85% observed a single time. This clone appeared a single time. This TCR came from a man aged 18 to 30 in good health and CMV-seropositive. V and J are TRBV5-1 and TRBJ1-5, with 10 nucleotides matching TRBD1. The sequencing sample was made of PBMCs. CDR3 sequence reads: CASSAGTGVSQPQHF. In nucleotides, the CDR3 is TGCGCCAGCAGCGCCGGGACAGGGGTGAGTCAGCCCCAGCATTTT.